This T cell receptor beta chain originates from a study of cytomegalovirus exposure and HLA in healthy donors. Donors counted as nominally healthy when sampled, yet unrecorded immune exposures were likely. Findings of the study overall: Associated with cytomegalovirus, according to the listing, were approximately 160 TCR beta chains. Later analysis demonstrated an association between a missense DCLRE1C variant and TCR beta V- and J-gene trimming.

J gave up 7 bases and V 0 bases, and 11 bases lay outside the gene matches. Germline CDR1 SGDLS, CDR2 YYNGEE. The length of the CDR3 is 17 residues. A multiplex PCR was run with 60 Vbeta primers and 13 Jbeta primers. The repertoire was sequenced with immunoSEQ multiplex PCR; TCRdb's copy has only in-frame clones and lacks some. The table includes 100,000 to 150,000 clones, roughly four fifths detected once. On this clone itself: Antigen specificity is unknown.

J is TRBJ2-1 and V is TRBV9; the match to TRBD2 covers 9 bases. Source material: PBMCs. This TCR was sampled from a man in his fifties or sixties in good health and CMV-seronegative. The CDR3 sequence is CASSVGGRGGGSNEQFF. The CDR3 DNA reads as TGTGCCAGCAGCGTAGGGGGGCGGGGGGGCGGAAGTAATGAGCAGTTCTTC.